This T cell receptor beta chain is from a study of blood T cell repertoires in COVID-19. Overall study: Samples of COVID-19 (acute and convalescent) were obtained from the United States, Italy and Spain. Sources were T cells, B-cell-depleted T cells, or PBMCs; the material itself was cDNA or gDNA.

Study processing details: Cell counts per sample came from amplifying reference gene primers. Data came from immunoSEQ multiplex PCR; TCRdb stores just in-frame clones and leaves some out. The DNA gave D and trimming, while V, J and clone size come from that table. The sample shows fewer than 250,000 clones, about four fifths of them seen only once. This clone was seen once. Germline V gene lookup returns CDR1 MNHNY and CDR2 SVGAGI (reference sequence). The germline V and J ends were trimmed by 2 bases and 5 bases, with 9 bases remaining between them. The length of the CDR3 is 13 residues. This sequence was found in a man aged 50 to 60 with active or convalescent COVID-19. The sequencing sample was made of peripheral blood. The chain combines TRBV6-6 with TRBJ1-1; D gene ambiguous. CDR3 DNA sequence: TGTGCCAGCAGTTACCAGACAAGAACTGAAGCTTTCTTT. It codes for CASSYQTRTEAFF.